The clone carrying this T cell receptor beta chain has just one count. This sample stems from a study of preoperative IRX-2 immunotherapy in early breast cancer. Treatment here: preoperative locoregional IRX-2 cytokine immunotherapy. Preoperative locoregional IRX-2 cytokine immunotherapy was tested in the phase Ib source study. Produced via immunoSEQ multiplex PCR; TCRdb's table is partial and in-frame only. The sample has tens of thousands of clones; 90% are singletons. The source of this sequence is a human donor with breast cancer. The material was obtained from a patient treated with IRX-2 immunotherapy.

The CDR3 DNA follows: TGTGCCAGTAGTATCGGCCGGGTCAGCTCTGGAAACACCATATATTTT. Amino acids: CASSIGRVSSGNTIYF. V gene TRBV19 combines with J gene TRBJ1-3; the D is unclear. Per germline, CDR1 LNHDA and CDR2 SQIVND (reference sequence). CDR3 length: 16 residues. The V gene lost 3 bases and the J gene lost 0 bases, with 12 bases spanning the gap. Drawing the rest from reference TRBV19 and TRBJ1-3, the complete variable domain is DGGITQSPKYLFRKEGQNVTLSCEQNLNHDAMYWYRQDPGQGLRLIYYSQIVNDFQKGDIAEGYSVSREKKESFPLTVTSAQKNPTAFYLCASSIGRVSSGNTIYFGEGSWLTVV.